Below, one T cell receptor beta chain is given with its context. Antigen unknown. Looked up from germline, CDR1 is SQVTM and CDR2 is ANQGSEA. The CDR3 covers 15 residues. V lost 6 bases to trimming and J lost 0 bases; unmatched junction nucleotides: 7. TCRdb re-derived calls from the reads in MiXCR, one entry per CDR3 protein. The sample contains hundreds of thousands of distinct CDR3 sequences, roughly 20% of which appear only once. This entry comes from a study of T cell repertoires in cytomegalovirus infection. Study as a whole: It was the public TCR beta signatures that indicated both CMV infection and matching HLA type.

Study results and limitations: Predominance within the ex vivo response was attributable to HLA-C-restricted CMV-specific TCR beta clonotypes. Public TCR beta family frequency separated CMV-and-HLA carriers, including in an independent cohort.

The rearrangement links TRBV29-1 to TRBJ2-2, with 7 bases that match TRBD1. Sequencing used CD8+ T cells from PBMCs. The TCR originated in a human donor in good health (CMV status not recorded). Some clones in this sample may be carry-over from other donors' samples. The CDR3 is CSVPQGDTNTGELFF. DNA for the CDR3: TGCAGCGTCCCTCAGGGGGACACGAACACCGGGGAGCTGTTTTTT.